This entry describes one T cell receptor beta chain. Antigen specificity is unknown. The data were taken from a study of OX40 agonist ivuxolimab in advanced cancers. Study at large: A male proportion of around 86% was recorded, with mean age around 62 years and range 23 to 79. Study findings and constraints: Nonresponders included some who also had low normalized T-cell clonal expansion.

There are 14 residues in the CDR3. V shed 7 bases and J 7 bases; nucleotides not matched to a gene: 4. Germline CDR1 reads MDHEN; CDR2 reads SYDVKM. Profiling relied on immunoSEQ multiplex PCR, and the TCRdb table lists in-frame clones only, not all of them. The sample includes approximately 60,000 clones, roughly 86% of them seen just once. The sequences come from CD4+ or CD8+ T cells sorted from blood, collected in a trial of the OX40 agonist ivuxolimab. The genes are TRBV28 and TRBJ2-1; 13 bases are shared with TRBD2. The sequence was obtained from an adult with an advanced solid tumor such as melanoma, head and neck, liver or kidney cancer. The CDR3 protein is CASTGLAGVNEQFF. The CDR3 region has the DNA TGTGCCAGCACCGGACTAGCGGGAGTAAATGAGCAGTTCTTC.